One and the same sample provided the 10 T cell receptor beta chains below, sequenced in a study of PD-L1 blockade in urothelial cancer. Only in-frame clones appear in the TCRdb table, and some are missing; sequencing was by immunoSEQ multiplex PCR. The sample shows tens of thousands of clones, 75% to 85% of them seen only once. Indicated time point: peripheral blood 6 weeks after treatment start. The sample here was PBMCs, taken around atezolizumab (anti-PD-L1) treatment. These receptors all stem from a man in his 70s with urothelial cancer.

The chain joins TRBV5-1 to TRBJ1-3; 7 nucleotides align to TRBD1. Germline V CDR1 and CDR2: SGHRS, YFSETQ. The CDR3 length is 19 residues. The V gene end was trimmed by 0 bases and the J gene end by 2 bases; junction bases not matched to a gene: 14. The CDR3 nucleotides are TGCGCCAGCAGCTTGGAGGTGACAGGGCCCCATCATCCTGGAAACACCATATATTTT. Encoded protein: CASSLEVTGPHHPGNTIYF.

V and J are TRBV14 and TRBJ2-1; TRBD2 is a possible D gene (6 bases). The germline CDR1 and CDR2 sequences are SGHDN and FVKESK. This CDR3 spans 14 amino acids. V lost 1 base and J lost 7, with 11 bases in between. The CDR3 loop reads CASSQAVAGNEQFF. The CDR3 region has the DNA TGTGCCAGCAGCCAAGCGGTGGCGGGGAATGAGCAGTTCTTC.

J is TRBJ2-2 and V is TRBV18; the D is unclear. CDR1 and CDR2 (germline): KGHSH, LQKENI. Trimming removed 1 base at V and 4 bases at J, with 10 bases between. The CDR3 sequence is 15 residues long. CDR3 DNA sequence: TGTGCCAGCTCACCACGCCTAGAATTCACCGGGGAGCTGTTTTTT. It encodes CASSPRLEFTGELFF.

The chain is built from TRBV6-6 and TRBJ1-2; possible D gene TRBD1, 5 bases. V was clipped by 5 bases and J by 1 base, with 14 bases between them. Per the germline V gene, CDR1 is MNHNY and CDR2 is SVGAGI (reference sequence). CDR3 length: 15 amino acids. The CDR3 DNA follows: TGTGCCAGCAGTCAAGACAGATCTTATAACTATGGCTACACCTTC. It is translated as CASSQDRSYNYGYTF.

This clone was counted between two and nine times. The rearrangement links TRBV11-3 to TRBJ2-4, with TRBD2 matching over 9 bases. CDR1 and CDR2 from the germline V gene are SGHNT and YENEEA. The CDR3 runs 14 residues. After removal of 5 bases from V and 6 bases from J, the junction contained 5 bases not matched to a gene. CDR3 amino acids: CASSPMRGGNIQYF. In nucleotides, the CDR3 is TGTGCCAGCAGCCCCATGCGGGGGGGAAACATTCAGTACTTC.

The J gene is TRBJ1-4, the V gene TRBV7-2, with TRBD1 matching over 11 bases. The CDR3 loop spans 16 amino acids. Germline V CDR1 and CDR2: SGHTA, FQGNSA. The V and J ends lost 4 bases and 7 bases, in that order; junction bases with no gene match: 8. The CDR3 DNA follows: TGTGCCAGCAGCTCGACGACCGGGACAGGGGGTGAAAAACTGTTTTTT. This gives the protein CASSSTTGTGGEKLFF.

Only a few counts were recorded for this clone. The J gene is TRBJ2-1, the V gene TRBV9, with 10 bases matching TRBD1. The germline CDR1 and CDR2 sequences are SGDLS and YYNGEE. The CDR3 is 13 residues long. The J segment lost 8 bases and the V segment lost 3 bases, leaving 2 bases of the junction unmatched. In nucleotides, the CDR3 is TGTGCCAGCAGCGGGACAGGGGGAGATGAGCAGTTCTTC. It yields the protein CASSGTGGDEQFF.

With regard to this clone: At one end, the junction sequence differs from germline, possibly due to a read error. The chain is built from TRBV19 and TRBJ2-5; D might be TRBD2 (5 bases). This CDR3 is built from 12 residues. The V gene's germline CDR1 is LNHDA and CDR2 SQIVND (reference sequence). CDR3 protein: CASSSVGETQYF. CDR3 nucleotide sequence: TGTGCCAGCAGTAGCGTCGGAGAGACCCAGTACTTC.

In its sample, this clone was seen a few times. The CDR3 DNA reads TGTGCCAGCAGTGCAGGGTACCTCTATGGCTACACCTTC. Amino acids: CASSAGYLYGYTF. V gene TRBV28 combines with J gene TRBJ1-2, with a possible D match to TRBD1 (5 bases). CDR1 MDHEN and CDR2 SYDVKM come from the germline V gene. CDR3 size: 13 residues. Trimming stripped 5 bases from V and 4 bases from J, with 11 bases between.

The chain employs TRBV15 and TRBJ2-2; D is perhaps TRBD2 (5 bases). CDR3 length: 16 amino acids. V was clipped by 3 bases and J by 9 bases, with 20 bases between them. Per germline, CDR1 LNHNV and CDR2 YYDKDF (reference sequence). The CDR3 protein is CATSSPGKGLSRELFF. The CDR3 DNA reads TGTGCCACCAGCAGCCCCGGGAAAGGGTTATCGCGGGAGCTGTTTTTT.